This T cell receptor beta chain was identified during a study of post-analysis software for immune sequencing data (dated by TCRdb to between 2015 and 2016). For the wider study: Disease courses on record covered relapsing-remitting, secondary progressive and progressive-relapsing multiple sclerosis, though some patients had no subtype annotation. A subset of samples was prepared in parallel using single-end sample barcoding, then pooled and co-amplified after Illumina adapter ligation. The multiple sclerosis patient repertoires were compared with more than 9 previously published healthy control repertoires from donors aged about 6 to 26 years.

A word on this clonotype: This receptor's antigen is unknown. The sample holds no much larger clone one base away, and base qualities are not on file.

The research as a whole found: Patients showed significantly higher frequencies than controls for a few TRBV segments, among them TRBV5-6, TRBV5-1 and TRBV20-1. Compared with controls, multiple sclerosis patients had significantly lower normalized Chao1 diversity, a finding suggesting substantial peripheral T-cell clonal expansion. The control group was slightly older than the multiple sclerosis patient group. Direct clustering with F measure showed strong co-clustering of samples prepared in the same batch, prompting a batch-effect correction.

To demonstrate the VDJtools post-analysis software, the study profiled TCR beta repertoires from the peripheral blood of around 13 young patients with multiple sclerosis. The multiple sclerosis patients were children and adolescents between 6 and 15 years of age. Libraries were prepared through PCR. The instrument was an Illumina HiSeq 2500. To reduce PCR and sequencing biases, unique molecular identifiers were incorporated into the TCR beta cDNA libraries. Every 1 to 10 million input T cells yielded around 500,000 cDNA molecules, meaning each molecule approximated one T cell. Patient libraries were prepared and sequenced with the same protocol used for the earlier healthy control dataset. Within a given batch, samples were prepared together, multiplexed and sequenced on the same HiSeq lane. Per the authors' processing: MIGEC was used to process the raw barcoded reads, and molecular identifier groups with only a single read were discarded before consensus assembly and CDR3 extraction. Clonotype tables were post-analysed with VDJtools, and diversity was normalized by down-sampling all datasets to the smallest sample size. In repertoire overlap clustering, CDR3 amino acid sequences, but not nucleotide sequences, were matched to correct batch-related cross-sample contamination. Using fastp trimming at Q25 and MiXCR clonotype assembly, TCRdb reanalyzed the public sequencing data and kept in-frame beta chains. All rows with the same CDR3 protein become a single entry with the most common DNA and genes. These V and J calls are TCRdb output, not the study's own analysis. The sample includes about 760,000 distinct CDR3 sequences, with 25% to 30% observed a single time. The ten largest make up around 0.56% of the sample.

Germline trimming: 8 bases from V, 0 bases from J; junction bases outside gene matches: 9. The CDR3, from cysteine to phenylalanine, totals 16 residues. CDR3 DNA only is kept here, 48 bases in frame from base 1. CDR1 and CDR2 are read off the germline V gene (reference sequence) as DFQATT and SNEGSKA. What was sequenced was blood. The V and J segments used are TRBV20-1 and TRBJ2-1, and TRBD2 aligns with 11 junction nucleotides. The sequence came from a girl between 5 and 17 years old with multiple sclerosis. The CDR3 is CSPRTSGLSSYNEQFF. In nucleotides, the sequence is TGCAGTCCCCGGACTAGCGGGCTGAGCTCCTACAATGAGCAGTTCTTC.